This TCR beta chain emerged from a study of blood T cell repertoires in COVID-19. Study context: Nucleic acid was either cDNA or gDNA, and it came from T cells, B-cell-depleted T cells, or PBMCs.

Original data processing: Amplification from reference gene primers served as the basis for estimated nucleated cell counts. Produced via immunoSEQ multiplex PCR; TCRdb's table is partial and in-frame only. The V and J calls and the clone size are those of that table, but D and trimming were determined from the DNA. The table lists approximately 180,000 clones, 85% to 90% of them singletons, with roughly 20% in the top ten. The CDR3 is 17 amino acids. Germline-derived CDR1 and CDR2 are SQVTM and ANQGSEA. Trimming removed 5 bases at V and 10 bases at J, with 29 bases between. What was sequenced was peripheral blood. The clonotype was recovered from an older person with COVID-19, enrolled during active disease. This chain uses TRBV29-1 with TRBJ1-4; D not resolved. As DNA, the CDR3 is TGCAGCGTTCAAGGAAGAGACGAGATCCTAGACCGGGTAAAACTGTTTTTT. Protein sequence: CSVQGRDEILDRVKLFF.